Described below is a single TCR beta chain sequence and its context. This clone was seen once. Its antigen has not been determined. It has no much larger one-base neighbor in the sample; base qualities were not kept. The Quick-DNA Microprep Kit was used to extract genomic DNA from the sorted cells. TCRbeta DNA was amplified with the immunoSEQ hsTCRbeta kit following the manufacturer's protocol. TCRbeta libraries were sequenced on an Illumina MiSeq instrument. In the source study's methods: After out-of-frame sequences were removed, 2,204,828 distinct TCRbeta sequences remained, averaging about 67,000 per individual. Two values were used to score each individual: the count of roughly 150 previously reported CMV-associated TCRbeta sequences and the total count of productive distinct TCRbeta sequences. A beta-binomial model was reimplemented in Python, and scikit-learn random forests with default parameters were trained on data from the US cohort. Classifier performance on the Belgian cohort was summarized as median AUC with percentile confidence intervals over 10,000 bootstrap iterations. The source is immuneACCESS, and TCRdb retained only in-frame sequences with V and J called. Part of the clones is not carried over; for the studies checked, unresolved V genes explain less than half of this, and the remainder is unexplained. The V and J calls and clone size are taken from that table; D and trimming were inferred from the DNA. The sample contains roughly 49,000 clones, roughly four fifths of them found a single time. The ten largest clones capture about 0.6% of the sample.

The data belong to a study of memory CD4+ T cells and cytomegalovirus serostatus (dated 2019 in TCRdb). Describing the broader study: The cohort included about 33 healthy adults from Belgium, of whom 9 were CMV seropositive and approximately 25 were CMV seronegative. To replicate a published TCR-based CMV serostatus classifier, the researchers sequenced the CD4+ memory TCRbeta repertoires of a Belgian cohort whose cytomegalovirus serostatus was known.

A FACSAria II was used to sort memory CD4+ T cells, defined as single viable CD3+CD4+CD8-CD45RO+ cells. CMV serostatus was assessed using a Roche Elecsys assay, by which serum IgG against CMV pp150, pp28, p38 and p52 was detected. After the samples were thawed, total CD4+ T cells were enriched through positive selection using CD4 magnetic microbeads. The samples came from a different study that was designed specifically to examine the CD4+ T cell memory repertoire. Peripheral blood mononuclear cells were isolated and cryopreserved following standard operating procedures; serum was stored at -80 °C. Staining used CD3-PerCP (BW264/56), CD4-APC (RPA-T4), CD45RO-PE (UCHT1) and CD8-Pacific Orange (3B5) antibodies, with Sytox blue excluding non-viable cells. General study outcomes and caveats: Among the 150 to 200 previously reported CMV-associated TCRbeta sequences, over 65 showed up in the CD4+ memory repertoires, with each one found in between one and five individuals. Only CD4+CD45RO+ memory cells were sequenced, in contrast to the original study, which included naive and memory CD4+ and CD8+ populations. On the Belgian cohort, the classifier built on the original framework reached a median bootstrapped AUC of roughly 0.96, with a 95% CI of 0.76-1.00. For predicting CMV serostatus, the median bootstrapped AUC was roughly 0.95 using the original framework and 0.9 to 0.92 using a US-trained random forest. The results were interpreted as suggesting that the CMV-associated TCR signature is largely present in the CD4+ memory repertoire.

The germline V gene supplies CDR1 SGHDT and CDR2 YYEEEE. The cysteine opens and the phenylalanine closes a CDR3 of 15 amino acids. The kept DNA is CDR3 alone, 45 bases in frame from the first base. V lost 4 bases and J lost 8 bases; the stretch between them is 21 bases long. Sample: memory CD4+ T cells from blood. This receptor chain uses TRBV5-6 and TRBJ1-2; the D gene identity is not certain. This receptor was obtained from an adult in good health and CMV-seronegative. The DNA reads TGTGCCAGCAGCCCCACCTGGACGGCCCCGGCGGGCTACACCTTC. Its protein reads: CASSPTWTAPAGYTF.